Below are 29 T cell receptor beta chains sequenced from a single sample in a study of blood T cell repertoires in COVID-19. TCRdb's copy holds only in-frame clones and misses some; the assay was immunoSEQ multiplex PCR. The profile shows a few hundred thousand clones, 65% to 90% of them singletons. The sequenced material came from peripheral blood. These receptors were obtained from a human donor in a cohort sampled during active COVID-19.

This chain joins TRBV9 and TRBJ2-1; TRBD1 might be the D (5 bases). Germline assignment: CDR1 SGDLS and CDR2 YYNGEE. Trimming removed 3 bases at V and 4 bases at J, with 20 bases between. The CDR3 covers 17 residues. CDR3 in DNA: TGTGCCAGCAGCGCAACGACATCGGCAGGGTTTTACAATGAGCAGTTCTTC. This translates into CASSATTSAGFYNEQFF.

As DNA, the CDR3 is TGCGCCAGCAGCCCCCTCCGGGGCACAGATACGCAGTATTTT. Protein sequence: CASSPLRGTDTQYF. This rearrangement joins TRBV5-1 to TRBJ2-3; no reliable D call. This CDR3 comprises 14 residues. CDR1 SGHRS and CDR2 YFSETQ come from the germline V gene. Trimming pared 4 bases from V and 1 base from J, leaving 10 bases between. Full variable domain (outside the CDR3, taken from reference TRBV5-1 and TRBJ2-3): KAGVTQTPRYLIKTRGQQVTLSCSPISGHRSVSWYQQTPGQGLQFLFEYFSETQRNKGNFPGRFSGRQFSNSRSEMNVSTLELGDSALYLCASSPLRGTDTQYFGPGTRLTVL.

A single count supports this clone. Written as DNA, the CDR3 is TGTGCCAGCAGCTTGGGGCCTGGTTTTGGAGTGAATGAGCAGTTCTTC. It specifies CASSLGPGFGVNEQFF. This chain connects TRBV5-8 to TRBJ2-1; no definite D call. CDR3 length equals 16 residues. Looked up from germline, CDR1 is SGHTS and CDR2 is YDEGEE. Trimming cost V 0 bases and J 7 bases, with 17 bases left between them.

This chain links TRBV12-3 or TRBV12-4 with TRBJ1-1; D might be TRBD1 (6 bases). The CDR3 length is 13 residues. V was trimmed by 5 bases and J by 2 bases, leaving 9 bases between them. CDR3 residues: CASSETGNTEAFF. The CDR3 DNA sequence: TGTGCCAGCAGTGAGACAGGAAACACTGAAGCTTTCTTT.

The V call is TRBV5-1, the J call TRBJ1-6; a possible D gene is TRBD1 (6 bases). Germline V gene sequence: CDR1 SGHRS, CDR2 YFSETQ. V was cut by 0 bases and J by 10 bases, with 17 bases left in between. The CDR3 spans 16 residues. The CDR3: CASSLDLGANGSPLHF. Written as DNA, the CDR3 is TGCGCCAGCAGCTTGGATCTGGGGGCGAATGGGTCACCCCTCCACTTT. Variable domain in full (rest from reference TRBV5-1 and TRBJ1-6): KAGVTQTPRYLIKTRGQQVTLSCSPISGHRSVSWYQQTPGQGLQFLFEYFSETQRNKGNFPGRFSGRQFSNSRSEMNVSTLELGDSALYLCASSLDLGANGSPLHFGNGTRLTVT.

The chain is built from TRBV6-5 and TRBJ2-7, with a possible D match to TRBD2 (6 bases). Germline V gene data show CDR1 as MNHEY and CDR2 as SVGAGI. This CDR3 region has 15 residues. Deletions cut 6 bases from V and 4 bases from J, with 19 bases between. The CDR3 DNA sequence: TGTGCCAGCAGCGAGGGACTTTCTGCGTATTACGAGCAGTACTTC. This codes for CASSEGLSAYYEQYF.

The V gene is TRBV27, the J gene TRBJ1-1; TRBD1 matches 8 bases. The CDR3 loop spans 12 amino acids. Germline trimming cut 5 bases from V and 11 bases from J; bases unmatched to any gene: 7. Germline CDR1 is MNHEY and CDR2 is SMNVEV (reference sequence). CDR3 DNA: TGTGCCAGCAGTCGCAGGCAGGGGGCGGCTTTCTTT. Protein product: CASSRRQGAAFF.

The chain is built from TRBV24-1 and TRBJ1-1; D unclear. Germline V gene sequence: CDR1 KGHDR, CDR2 SFDVKD. The CDR3 runs to 14 residues. V lost 9 bases to trimming and J lost 1 base, with 14 bases between them. The CDR3 bases are TGTGCCACCCAAAAGGCGGGTGGGAACACTGAAGCTTTCTTT. Protein: CATQKAGGNTEAFF.

The chain employs TRBV7-9 and TRBJ2-5; 11 bases are a match to TRBD2. The CDR3 is 16 residues long. The ends lost 5 bases at V and 2 bases at J; junction bases unmatched: 7. Germline assignment: CDR1 SEHNR and CDR2 FQNEAQ (reference sequence). The CDR3 DNA sequence: TGTGCCAGCAGCCCAACTAGCGGGGGCAAGCAAGAGACCCAGTACTTC. It translates to CASSPTSGGKQETQYF.

The chain is built from TRBV5-6 and TRBJ1-2, with D tentatively TRBD1 (5 bases). V was cut by 0 bases and J by 6 bases, with 15 bases left in between. Germline loops: CDR1 SGHDT, CDR2 YYEEEE. This CDR3 spans 15 amino acids. CDR3 sequence: CASSLVSGWMDGYTF. The CDR3 nucleotides are TGTGCCAGCAGCTTGGTTTCAGGGTGGATGGATGGCTACACCTTC.

On this clone itself: The same CDR3 can be traced to other DNA sequences in this sample. This chain links TRBV12-3 or TRBV12-4 with TRBJ1-5; possible D gene TRBD1, 6 bases. V lost 6 bases, J lost 7 bases, and 13 bases lay in between. The CDR3 totals 13 residues. CDR3 in amino acids: CASSLQGRQPQHF. The CDR3, as DNA: TGTGCCAGCAGCTTACAGGGCCGCCAGCCCCAGCATTTT.

The chain links TRBV5-6 to TRBJ2-3; tentatively, D is TRBD2 (6 bases). The germline V gene encodes CDR1 SGHDT and CDR2 YYEEEE. The germline V and J ends were trimmed by 4 bases and 4 bases, with 16 bases remaining between them. The CDR3 covers 15 residues. The CDR3, as DNA: TGTGCCAGCAGCCCGCCGGTGTGGGGGGCAGATACGCAGTATTTT. This codes for CASSPPVWGADTQYF. Variable domain in full (rest from reference TRBV5-6 and TRBJ2-3): DAGVTQSPTHLIKTRGQQVTLRCSPKSGHDTVSWYQQALGQGPQFIFQYYEEEERQRGNFPDRFSGHQFPNYSSELNVNALLLGDSALYLCASSPPVWGADTQYFGPGTRLTVL.

The chain recombines TRBV30 with TRBJ1-4; TRBD1 might be the D (6 bases). Germline CDR1 and CDR2: GTSNPN and SVGIG (reference sequence). V was shortened by 3 bases and J by 8 bases, with 22 bases between the two germline ends. The CDR3 totals 16 residues. For the CDR3, the DNA is TGTGCCTGGAGCCGAACCCGGACGTCCCAGGGGGAAAAACTGTTTTTT. It codes for CAWSRTRTSQGEKLFF. The full variable domain, rest sourced from reference TRBV30 and TRBJ1-4, is SQTIHQWPATLVQPVGSPLSLECTVEGTSNPNLYWYRQAAGRGLQLLFYSVGIGQISSEVPQNLSASRPQDRQFILSSKKLLLSDSGFYLCAWSRTRTSQGEKLFFGSGTQLSVL.

As concerns this clone: One junction end does not reproduce the germline sequence, and a read error may be involved. The V call is TRBV11-2, the J call TRBJ1-2, with D perhaps matching TRBD1 (6 bases). The CDR3 runs to 12 residues. Germline-derived CDR1 and CDR2 are SGHAT and FQNNGV. CDR3 bases: TGTGCCAGCAGCTTAGAGGCAGGGGCTTACGGATTC. Translating gives CASSLEAGAYGF.

This chain joins TRBV6-6 and TRBJ2-1; 8 positions match TRBD2. The V and J ends lost 4 bases and 8 bases, in that order; junction bases with no gene match: 10. CDR3 length equals 15 residues. CDR1 and CDR2 (germline): MNHNY, SVGAGI (reference sequence). In nucleotides, the CDR3 is TGTGCCAGCAGTTCGCGGGGGGCCTACAGGGATGAGCAGTTCTTC. The encoded protein is CASSSRGAYRDEQFF.

V is TRBV6-5 and J is TRBJ1-6; D unresolved. Deletions cut 7 bases from V and 8 bases from J, with 12 bases between. The CDR3 sequence is 13 residues long. CDR1 is MNHEY and CDR2 is SVGAGI in the germline V gene. The CDR3 DNA sequence: TGTGCCAGCAAGGTACAGAAGGATTCACCCCTCCACTTT. It encodes CASKVQKDSPLHF.

This rearrangement joins TRBV7-9 to TRBJ2-7; the D gene is possibly TRBD1 (6 bases). This CDR3 is built from 13 residues. The germline V and J ends were trimmed by 6 bases and 0 bases, with 9 bases remaining between them. Looked up from germline, CDR1 is SEHNR and CDR2 is FQNEAQ (reference sequence). CDR3 coding DNA: TGTGCCAGCAGAACGGACAGCTCCTACGAGCAGTACTTC. This translates into CASRTDSSYEQYF.

In DNA, the CDR3 is TGTGCCAGCAGCTTAGGATACGCGGGGCAAGAGACCCAGTACTTC. It codes for CASSLGYAGQETQYF. The chain links TRBV7-9 to TRBJ2-5; possibly TRBD2 for D (6 bases). The V end was cut by 1 base, the J end by 2 bases, with 11 bases between. The germline gives CDR1 SEHNR, CDR2 FQNEAQ (reference sequence). The CDR3 extends over 15 amino acids.

This clone was seen a handful of times. This chain uses TRBV24-1 with TRBJ2-5; no clear D gene. Trimming left V 10 bases short and J 1 base short, with 12 bases between. The V gene's germline CDR1 is KGHDR and CDR2 SFDVKD. The CDR3 has 13 amino acids. The chain's CDR3 is CATCQVTQETQYF. The DNA of the CDR3 is TGTGCCACGTGCCAGGTAACCCAAGAGACCCAGTACTTC.

The chain uses TRBV6-4 and TRBJ2-1, with 9 bases fitting TRBD2. CDR3 length: 15 residues. The germline V gene has CDR1 MRHNA and CDR2 SNTAGT. The ends lost 3 bases at V and 5 bases at J; junction bases unmatched: 5. The DNA of the CDR3 is TGTGCCAGCAGTGAGGCCAGCGGGGGGAACAATGAGCAGTTCTTC. This encodes CASSEASGGNNEQFF.

This clone has a single count. The chain employs TRBV9 and TRBJ2-1, with TRBD1 as a possible D gene (5 bases). The CDR3 is 15 amino acids. V was trimmed by 2 bases and J by 5 bases, leaving 14 bases between them. Germline loops: CDR1 SGDLS, CDR2 YYNGEE. This chain's CDR3 is CASSVTKARDNEQFF. The CDR3 coding sequence is TGTGCCAGCAGCGTCACAAAGGCCAGGGACAATGAGCAGTTCTTC.

The chain couples TRBV21-1 to TRBJ1-1; the table gives TRBD1 as D, unverified against the DNA. TRBV21-1 is assigned pseudogene status. CDR3 length equals 12 residues. The DNA for the CDR3 is TGTGCCAGCAGCAAAGGACTACGGGACACCCTATTT. Translating gives CASSKGLRDTLF.

V gene TRBV29-1 combines with J gene TRBJ1-2; 9 bases line up with TRBD1. J gave up 4 bases and V 4 bases, and 10 bases lay outside the gene matches. Germline CDR1 is SQVTM and CDR2 is ANQGSEA. The CDR3 consists of 15 residues. The CDR3 protein is CSVGDGDRVTYGYTF. CDR3 nucleotides: TGCAGCGTTGGGGATGGGGACAGGGTTACCTATGGCTACACCTTC.

The CDR3 sequence is CASSFSDLAFF. For the CDR3, the DNA is TGTGCCAGCAGCTTTTCGGACTTGGCTTTCTTT. J is TRBJ1-1 and V is TRBV13, with unresolved D. This CDR3 comprises 11 residues. V shed 3 bases and J shed 11 bases, with 10 bases lying between them. Germline V gives CDR1 PRHDT, CDR2 FYEKMQ (reference sequence). The variable domain in full, completed from reference TRBV13 and TRBJ1-1, reads AAGVIQSPRHLIKEKRETATLKCYPIPRHDTVYWYQQGPGQDPQFLISFYEKMQSDKGSIPDRFSAQQFSDYHSELNMSSLELGDSALYFCASSFSDLAFFGQGTRLTVV.

The CDR3 DNA is TGTGCCAGCAGCGCCTCTAGCGGGAGCTACGAGCAGTACTTC. As protein: CASSASSGSYEQYF. This chain uses TRBV4-2 with TRBJ2-7; 10 nucleotides agree with TRBD2. V dropped 5 bases and J dropped 3; count of bases not matched to a gene: 4. Germline loops: CDR1 LGHNA, CDR2 YNFKEQ. This CDR3 region has 14 residues.

The table lists this clone with a few counts. The genes are TRBV28 and TRBJ2-1, with D tentatively TRBD2 (6 bases). Germline CDR1 is MDHEN and CDR2 is SYDVKM. V gave up 2 bases and J gave up 7 bases, with 12 bases separating them. The CDR3 is 14 amino acids. CDR3 bases: TGTGCCAGCAGTTTAGCGGGGAGACGAAATGAGCAGTTCTTC. This encodes CASSLAGRRNEQFF.

This rearrangement joins TRBV30 to TRBJ1-1; weak D call: TRBD1 (6 bases). V was trimmed by 0 bases and J by 3 bases, leaving 11 bases between them. CDR3 length equals 14 residues. In germline, CDR1 is GTSNPN, CDR2 SVGIG (reference sequence). Here the CDR3 DNA reads TGTGCCTGGAGTGTTGTGGGGGCATACACTGAAGCTTTCTTT. Amino acids: CAWSVVGAYTEAFF.

The chain carries TRBV14 and TRBJ1-2; no clear D gene. The CDR3 length is 13 residues. Trimming left V 4 bases short and J 4 bases short, with 10 bases between. The germline V gene has CDR1 SGHDN and CDR2 FVKESK. The CDR3 nucleotides read TGTGCCAGCAGCCGGGCCGAGAGCTATGGCTACACCTTC. It codes for CASSRAESYGYTF.

The J gene is TRBJ2-7, the V gene TRBV7-2; no clear D. This CDR3 comprises 14 residues. Trimming pared 1 base from V and 5 bases from J, leaving 12 bases between. Germline CDR1 and CDR2: SGHTA and FQGNSA. For the CDR3, the DNA is TGTGCCAGCAGCTTAGGACTCAGTGTCGACGAGCAGTACTTC. Translating it yields CASSLGLSVDEQYF.